A single sample is the source of the 19 T cell receptor beta chains below, sequenced in a study of vaccination effects on CD4 cells after COVID-19 (dated by TCRdb to 2022 to 2024). Which antigens these TCRs recognize remains unknown. After approximately 11 days of culture, CD4+ T cells were isolated with the EasySep CD4+ T cell isolation kit. The library relied on the immunoSEQ multiplex PCR assay. TCRdb holds this immuneACCESS table with in-frame rearrangements only. Some clones are missing; in checked studies, unresolved V genes explain under half, and the rest has no known cause. For this sample the table gives around 56,000 clones, of which about three quarters were detected only once. Of the sample, roughly 3% is held by the ten largest clones. Sequencing was performed on CD4+ T cells from PBMCs cultured without peptide, taken before COVID-19 vaccination. All receptors derive from a human donor who received a COVID-19 vaccine.

The CDR3 spells CASSFDSGAWTQYF. The CDR3, as DNA: TGTGCCAGCAGCTTTGACAGTGGGGCCTGGACCCAGTACTTC. The chain links TRBV7-2 to TRBJ2-5; tentatively, D is TRBD1 (5 bases). Germline-derived CDR1 and CDR2 are SGHTA and FQGNSA. This CDR3 spans 14 amino acids. The germline V and J ends were trimmed by 3 bases and 7 bases, with 15 bases remaining between them.

This chain connects TRBV19 to TRBJ2-1; maybe TRBD2 (6 bases). Germline V gene lookup returns CDR1 LNHDA and CDR2 SQIVND (reference sequence). This CDR3 region has 14 residues. Trimming removed 7 bases at V and 6 bases at J, with 16 bases between. This CDR3 is CASNLGARGNEQFF. The CDR3 region has the DNA TGTGCCAGTAATTTGGGTGCGCGGGGCAATGAGCAGTTCTTC.

The genes are TRBV2 and TRBJ2-1; D is possibly TRBD2 (7 bases). Between the trimmed V and J ends, which lost 3 bases and 0 bases, there was a span of 12 bases. Germline V lookup: CDR1 SNHLY, CDR2 FYNNEI. CDR3 length: 16 residues. The CDR3 here is CASSDAGANSYNEQFF. The CDR3 nucleotides read TGTGCCAGCAGTGACGCGGGGGCTAACTCCTACAATGAGCAGTTCTTC.

J is TRBJ2-5 and V is TRBV24-1, with 7 nucleotides matching TRBD1. CDR1 and CDR2 from the germline V gene are KGHDR and SFDVKD. The CDR3 runs 15 residues. V lost 3 bases, J lost 2 bases, and 5 bases stayed unmatched. CDR3 bases: TGTGCCACCAGTGATCCACAGGGGAATCAAGAGACCCAGTACTTC. Residues: CATSDPQGNQETQYF.

This chain connects TRBV4-3 to TRBJ2-1; 8 nucleotides match TRBD2. With V trimmed by 0 bases and J by 1 base, 2 bases remained unmatched. Germline V gene data show CDR1 as LGHNA and CDR2 as YSLEER. The CDR3 runs 16 residues. DNA for the CDR3: TGCGCCAGCAGCCAAGACGGCGGGGGGTCCTACAATGAGCAGTTCTTC. As protein: CASSQDGGGSYNEQFF.

The chain uses TRBV7-2 and TRBJ2-2, with 9 bases lining up with TRBD2. This CDR3 comprises 17 residues. V lost 5 bases, J lost 1 base, and 8 bases stayed unmatched. CDR1 SGHTA and CDR2 FQGNSA come from the germline V gene. The CDR3 loop is CASSPRVAGVNTGELFF. The CDR3 DNA sequence: TGTGCCAGCAGCCCTAGGGTAGCGGGGGTGAACACCGGGGAGCTGTTTTTT.

The chain recombines TRBV30 with TRBJ2-6; weak D call: TRBD1 (5 bases). The CDR3 length is 13 residues. Per germline, CDR1 GTSNPN and CDR2 SVGIG (reference sequence). V lost 2 bases and J 9 bases, leaving 11 bases between the germline ends. The CDR3 region is CAWSRGSVNVLTF. Written as DNA, the CDR3 is TGTGCCTGGAGTAGGGGCAGTGTCAACGTCCTGACTTTC.

The chain employs TRBV5-1 and TRBJ2-3, with 8 bases lining up with TRBD2. Per germline, CDR1 SGHRS and CDR2 YFSETQ. The J segment lost 7 bases and the V segment lost 0 bases, leaving 7 bases of the junction unmatched. The CDR3 extends over 15 amino acids. The CDR3 loop is CASSLGSGGPNTQYF. The DNA for the CDR3 is TGCGCCAGCAGCTTGGGGAGCGGGGGCCCAAATACGCAGTATTTT.

The V call is TRBV3-1 (or the pseudogene TRBV3-2), the J call TRBJ1-1; D not certain. Germline V gene sequence: CDR1 LGHDT, CDR2 YNNKEL (reference sequence). Trimming cost V 2 bases and J 0 bases, with 13 bases left between them. This CDR3 is 16 amino acids long. The CDR3: CASSQYLGVLNTEAFF. CDR3 nucleotide sequence: TGTGCCAGCAGCCAATACTTAGGAGTTTTGAACACTGAAGCTTTCTTT.

This rearrangement joins TRBV24-1 to TRBJ1-4, with D possibly being TRBD1 (5 bases). V was shortened by 2 bases and J by 8 bases, with 20 bases between the two germline ends. The germline gives CDR1 KGHDR, CDR2 SFDVKD. The CDR3 covers 17 residues. CDR3 amino acids: CATSDSRKGGEREKLFF. The CDR3 DNA reads as TGTGCCACCAGTGATTCGCGAAAGGGAGGGGAGAGAGAAAAACTGTTTTTT.

The chain joins TRBV7-3 to TRBJ1-4; 9 bases are a match to TRBD1. J gave up 7 bases and V 6 bases, and 6 bases lay outside the gene matches. CDR1 and CDR2 from the germline V gene are SGHTA and FQGTGA. There are 14 residues in the CDR3. The CDR3 protein is CASRPRQGGEKLFF. The CDR3 DNA is TGTGCCAGCAGGCCCCGACAGGGGGGTGAAAAACTGTTTTTT.

This clone has just a few counts. V is TRBV6-5 and J is TRBJ1-2; D is unclear. This CDR3 region has 13 residues. The V end was cut by 4 bases, the J end by 6 bases, with 12 bases between. CDR1 is MNHEY, CDR2 SVGAGI, per germline. The CDR3 DNA is TGTGCCAGCAGTTTCTATGAGACGAATGGCTACACCTTC. It encodes CASSFYETNGYTF.

V usage is TRBV4-2 and J usage is TRBJ2-5; 11 nucleotides align to TRBD2. Trimming cost V 3 bases and J 2 bases; bases outside gene matches: 2. Germline V gene sequence: CDR1 LGHNA, CDR2 YNFKEQ. This CDR3 region has 15 residues. The CDR3 region is CASSHSGGGQETQYF. The DNA of the CDR3 is TGTGCCAGCAGCCATAGCGGGGGGGGGCAAGAGACCCAGTACTTC.

The chain has TRBV27 and TRBJ1-1; TRBD1 might be the D (6 bases). Per germline, CDR1 MNHEY and CDR2 SMNVEV (reference sequence). Trimming took off 5 bases at V and 5 bases at J, with 18 bases between the two ends. There are 15 residues in the CDR3. The CDR3 region is CASSPHAQGGTEAFF. In DNA form, the CDR3 reads TGTGCCAGCAGTCCCCATGCACAAGGGGGGACTGAAGCTTTCTTT.

The CDR3 loop is CASSMTSGHNEQFF. Here the CDR3 DNA reads TGTGCCAGCAGTATGACTAGCGGGCACAATGAGCAGTTCTTC. V and J are TRBV28 and TRBJ2-1; the match to TRBD2 covers 10 bases. This CDR3 spans 14 amino acids. In germline, CDR1 is MDHEN, CDR2 SYDVKM. V was pared by 5 bases and J by 5 bases, with 3 bases of the junction left unmatched.

This clone was seen more than once but under ten times. V gene TRBV5-1 combines with J gene TRBJ1-2, with D unresolved. Trimming removed 1 base at V and 0 bases at J, with 10 bases between. From germline, CDR1 is SGHRS and CDR2 YFSETQ. The CDR3 totals 15 residues. The CDR3 DNA is TGCGCCAGCAGCTTGAGAGGGATCCCTAACTATGGCTACACCTTC. Protein: CASSLRGIPNYGYTF.

Comments on this clone: Sequence at one end of the junction differs from germline and may be a read error. The chain employs TRBV6-5 and TRBJ2-3; 13 nucleotides align to TRBD2. Germline CDR1 is MNHEY and CDR2 is SVGAGI. The CDR3 has 12 residues. CDR3 nucleotide sequence: TGTGCCAGCAGTTACGGGACTAGCGGGGTACACTTT. Its protein is CASSYGTSGVHF.

The chain couples TRBV6-5 to TRBJ1-2; possible D gene TRBD1, 6 bases. The CDR3 runs to 14 residues. V lost 2 bases and J lost 5, with 12 bases in between. Per germline, CDR1 MNHEY and CDR2 SVGAGI. The CDR3 spells CASSYRVRGYGYTF. Here the CDR3 DNA reads TGTGCCAGCAGTTACAGGGTCAGGGGTTATGGCTACACCTTC.

This chain connects TRBV5-1 to TRBJ1-3; D remains ambiguous. Germline V gene sequence: CDR1 SGHRS, CDR2 YFSETQ. V was clipped by 0 bases and J by 4 bases, with 11 bases between them. The CDR3 extends over 15 amino acids. The CDR3 region is CASSLGPGSGNTIYF. In nucleotides, the CDR3 is TGCGCCAGCAGCTTGGGCCCGGGGTCGGGAAACACCATATATTTT.